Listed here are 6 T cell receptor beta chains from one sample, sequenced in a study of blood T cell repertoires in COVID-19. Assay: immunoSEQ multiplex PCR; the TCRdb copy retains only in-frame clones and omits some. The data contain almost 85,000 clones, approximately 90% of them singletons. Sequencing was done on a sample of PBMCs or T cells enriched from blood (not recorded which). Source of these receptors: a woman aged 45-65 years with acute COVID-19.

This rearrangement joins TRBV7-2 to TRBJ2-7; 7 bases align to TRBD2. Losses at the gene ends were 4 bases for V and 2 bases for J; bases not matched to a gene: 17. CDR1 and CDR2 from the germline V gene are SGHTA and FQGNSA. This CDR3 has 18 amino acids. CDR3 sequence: CASSSRGSLAAIPYEQYF. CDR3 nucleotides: TGTGCCAGCAGCTCCAGAGGCTCGCTAGCGGCGATTCCCTACGAGCAGTACTTC.

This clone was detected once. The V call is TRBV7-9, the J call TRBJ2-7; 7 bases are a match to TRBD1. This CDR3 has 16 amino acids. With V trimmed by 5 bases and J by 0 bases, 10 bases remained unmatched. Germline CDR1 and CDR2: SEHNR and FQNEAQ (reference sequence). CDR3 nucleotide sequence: TGTGCCAGCAGCCCCAGACAGGGTAAAGACTCCTACGAGCAGTACTTC. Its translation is CASSPRQGKDSYEQYF.

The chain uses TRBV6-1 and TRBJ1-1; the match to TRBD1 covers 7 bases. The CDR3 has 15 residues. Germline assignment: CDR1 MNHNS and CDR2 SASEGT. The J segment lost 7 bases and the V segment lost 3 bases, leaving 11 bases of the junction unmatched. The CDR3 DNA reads TGTGCCAGCAGTGATACCGGGACAGCGAAATATGAAGCTTTCTTT. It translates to CASSDTGTAKYEAFF.

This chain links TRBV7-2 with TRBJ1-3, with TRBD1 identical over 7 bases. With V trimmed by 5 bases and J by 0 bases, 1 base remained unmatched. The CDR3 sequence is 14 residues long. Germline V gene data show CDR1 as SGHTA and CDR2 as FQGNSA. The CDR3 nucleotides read TGTGCCAGCAGCGCAGGGGGCTCTGGAAACACCATATATTTT. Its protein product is CASSAGGSGNTIYF.

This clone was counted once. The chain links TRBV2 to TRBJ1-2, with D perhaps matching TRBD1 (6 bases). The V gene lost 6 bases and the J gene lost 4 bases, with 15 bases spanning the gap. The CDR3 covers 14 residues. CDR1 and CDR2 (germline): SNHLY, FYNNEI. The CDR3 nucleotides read TGTGCCAGCAGCATTACAGGGATCGGCTATGGCTACACCTTC. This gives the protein CASSITGIGYGYTF.

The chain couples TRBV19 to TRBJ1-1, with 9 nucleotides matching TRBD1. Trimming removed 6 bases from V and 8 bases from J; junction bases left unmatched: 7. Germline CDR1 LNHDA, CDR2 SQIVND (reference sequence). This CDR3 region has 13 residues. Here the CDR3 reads CASRATGGGEAFF. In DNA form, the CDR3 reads TGTGCCAGTAGAGCAACAGGGGGCGGCGAAGCTTTCTTT.